The 32 T cell receptor beta chains presented below share a single source sample, sequenced in a study of glioma-infiltrating T cells after dendritic cell vaccination. Time point here: after dendritic cell vaccination, including at tumor progression/relapse. TCRdb's copy holds only in-frame clones and misses some; the assay was immunoSEQ multiplex PCR. The table records just under 60,000 clones, about 86% of them present only once. This specimen consisted of blood, obtained after dendritic cell vaccination. The receptors shown here come from a human donor with glioblastoma.

This chain links TRBV5-4 with TRBJ2-1; TRBD2 matches at 7 bases. The CDR3 is 11 residues long. From germline, CDR1 is SGHNT and CDR2 YYREEE (reference sequence). V gave up 4 bases and J gave up 10 bases; unmatched junction bases: 2. The chain's CDR3 is CASSVREEQFF. For the CDR3, the DNA is TGTGCCAGCAGCGTGCGGGAGGAGCAGTTCTTC.

The chain has TRBV27 and TRBJ1-2; 9 positions match TRBD1. The V segment lost 5 bases and the J segment 1 base; nucleotides outside the gene matches: 2. The length of the CDR3 is 14 residues. Germline V gene data show CDR1 as MNHEY and CDR2 as SMNVEV (reference sequence). Written as DNA, the CDR3 is TGTGCCAGCAGTGGACAGGGGATTAACTATGGCTACACCTTC. Encoded protein: CASSGQGINYGYTF.

The chain couples TRBV14 to TRBJ2-5; D is uncertain. Looked up from germline, CDR1 is SGHDN and CDR2 is FVKESK. The V and J ends lost 5 bases and 7 bases respectively, with 14 bases between them. The CDR3 extends over 13 amino acids. Here the CDR3 reads CASSLPTGWTQYF. The CDR3 nucleotides read TGTGCCAGCAGCTTACCGACGGGTTGGACCCAGTACTTC. Looking up the rest from reference TRBV14 and TRBJ2-5 gives the full variable domain: EAGVTQFPSHSVIEKGQTVTLRCDPISGHDNLYWYRRVMGKEIKFLLHFVKESKQDESGMPNNRFLAERTGGTYSTLKVQPAELEDSGVYFCASSLPTGWTQYFGPGTRLLVL.

V is TRBV4-1 and J is TRBJ2-5, with D maybe TRBD2 (5 bases). CDR1 is MGHRA and CDR2 is YSYEKL in the germline V gene. This CDR3 spans 14 amino acids. V lost 3 bases and J 0 bases, leaving 8 bases between the germline ends. CDR3 sequence: CASSHGEYQETQYF. The CDR3 DNA follows: TGCGCCAGCAGCCATGGGGAGTACCAAGAGACCCAGTACTTC.

This chain links TRBV11-3 with TRBJ1-1; D is possibly TRBD1 (6 bases). Germline CDR1 is SGHNT and CDR2 is YENEEA. Trimming shortened V by 1 base and J by 5 bases, and 14 bases separated the two germline ends. The CDR3 length is 15 residues. The CDR3 loop is CASSLGGQIGTEAFF. CDR3 nucleotide sequence: TGTGCCAGCAGCTTAGGGGGGCAGATAGGAACTGAAGCTTTCTTT.

The rearrangement uses TRBV5-1 and TRBJ2-2; possible D gene TRBD1, 5 bases. Germline V CDR1 and CDR2: SGHRS, YFSETQ. The length of the CDR3 is 14 residues. Trimming took 3 bases from V and 6 from J, leaving 12 bases between them. The CDR3 DNA reads TGCGCCAGCAGCTCTTACAGGAATCCCGGGGAGCTGTTTTTT. Its translation is CASSSYRNPGELFF.

The chain has TRBV7-3 and TRBJ2-1; 11 bases agree with TRBD2. With V trimmed by 3 bases and J by 5 bases, 6 bases remained unmatched. The CDR3 sequence is 16 residues long. In germline, CDR1 is SGHTA, CDR2 FQGTGA. The CDR3 spells CASSFSSGGTNNEQFF. CDR3 nucleotides: TGTGCCAGCAGCTTTTCTAGCGGGGGGACCAACAATGAGCAGTTCTTC.

CDR3 bases: TGTGCCAGCAGCACCCTCGGCGGGGGTCAGAACACCGGGGAGCTGTTTTTT. Amino acid sequence: CASSTLGGGQNTGELFF. This sequence joins TRBV7-8 and TRBJ2-2; TRBD2 matches at 7 bases. In germline, CDR1 is SGHVS, CDR2 FQNEAQ. Germline trimming cut 5 bases from V and 1 base from J; bases unmatched to any gene: 10. CDR3 length equals 17 residues.

The rearrangement links TRBV7-2 to TRBJ2-7; 9 nucleotides agree with TRBD2. Looked up from germline, CDR1 is SGHTA and CDR2 is FQGNSA. V lost 5 bases to trimming and J lost 1 base; unmatched junction nucleotides: 9. The CDR3 contains 16 residues. The CDR3 sequence is CASSPSTRGGSYEQYF. In DNA form, the CDR3 reads TGTGCCAGCAGCCCCTCTACGCGGGGGGGTTCCTACGAGCAGTACTTC.

The V and J genes are TRBV27 and TRBJ2-2; 12 nucleotides line up with TRBD2. The J segment lost 7 bases and the V segment lost 7 bases, leaving 22 bases of the junction unmatched. CDR1 MNHEY and CDR2 SMNVEV come from the germline V gene (reference sequence). This CDR3 has 20 residues. The CDR3 is CASTPLKDTSGGQVGGELFF. The CDR3 DNA is TGTGCCAGCACCCCCTTAAAGGACACTAGCGGGGGGCAAGTAGGCGGGGAGCTGTTTTTT.

The genes are TRBV13 and TRBJ2-7; TRBD2 matches 9 bases. The CDR3 runs 15 residues. V lost 5 bases to trimming and J lost 1 base; unmatched junction nucleotides: 6. CDR1 is PRHDT, CDR2 FYEKMQ, per germline (reference sequence). CDR3 coding DNA: TGTGCCAGCAGCAGTCCTAGCGGGACTTCCTACGAGCAGTACTTC. Translating gives CASSSPSGTSYEQYF.

The V and J genes are TRBV6-5 and TRBJ2-1; D unclear. Trimming removed 0 bases at V and 9 bases at J, with 15 bases between. CDR3 length: 15 residues. Germline CDR1 is MNHEY and CDR2 is SVGAGI. The CDR3 region is CASSYSFRELVEQFF. The CDR3 coding sequence is TGTGCCAGCAGTTACTCTTTTCGAGAGCTCGTTGAGCAGTTCTTC.

The chain couples TRBV7-8 to TRBJ1-2; D might be TRBD1 (5 bases). The CDR3 is 16 residues long. The germline gives CDR1 SGHVS, CDR2 FQNEAQ. The V gene lost 0 bases and the J gene lost 2 bases, with 13 bases spanning the gap. In DNA form, the CDR3 reads TGTGCCAGCAGCTTAGCGTTGGGGGGTAACAACTATGGCTACACCTTC. The encoded protein is CASSLALGGNNYGYTF. The whole variable domain, remainder taken from reference TRBV7-8 and TRBJ1-2, is GAGVSQSPRYKVAKRGQDVALRCDPISGHVSLFWYQQALGQGPEFLTYFQNEAQLDKSGLPSDRFFAERPEGSVSTLKIQRTQQEDSAVYLCASSLALGGNNYGYTFGSGTRLTVV.

The chain links TRBV5-6 to TRBJ1-2; 7 positions match TRBD1. Germline assignment: CDR1 SGHDT and CDR2 YYEEEE. CDR3 length equals 15 residues. Losses at the gene ends were 2 bases for V and 2 bases for J; bases not matched to a gene: 6. CDR3: CASSLGGTANYGYTF. Here the CDR3 DNA reads TGTGCCAGCAGCTTAGGGGGGACAGCCAACTATGGCTACACCTTC.

The gene calls are TRBV28 and TRBJ2-2; 8 nucleotides agree with TRBD1. J lost 3 bases, V lost 6 bases, and 9 bases had no gene match. The CDR3 is 16 residues long. CDR1 is MDHEN and CDR2 is SYDVKM in the germline V gene. The CDR3 region has the DNA TGTGCCAGCAGCCCGGGGACAGGTCGGTACACCGGGGAGCTGTTTTTT. Translating it yields CASSPGTGRYTGELFF.

V gene TRBV7-9 combines with J gene TRBJ1-4; 9 nucleotides align to TRBD1. The germline V gene has CDR1 SEHNR and CDR2 FQNEAQ (reference sequence). The CDR3 contains 15 residues. V lost 1 base, J lost 6 bases, and 3 bases stayed unmatched. In nucleotides, the CDR3 is TGTGCCAGCAGCTTAGGACAGGGGGTAGATGAAAAACTGTTTTTT. Translated: CASSLGQGVDEKLFF.

This clone was seen once. The DNA for the CDR3 is TGTGCCAGCAGCTTGGATTTGGGACAGGGGATCTACGAGCAGTACTTC. Residues: CASSLDLGQGIYEQYF. This chain connects TRBV5-4 to TRBJ2-7, with 10 bases fitting TRBD1. The CDR3 covers 16 residues. V shed 0 bases, J shed 3 bases, and the junction held 6 bases outside the gene matches. Germline lookup yields CDR1 SGHNT and CDR2 YYREEE (reference sequence).

This CDR3 reads CASSSAGDSPLHF. The CDR3 nucleotides read TGTGCCAGCAGCTCCGCGGGGGATTCACCCCTCCACTTT. The chain couples TRBV5-4 to TRBJ1-6; D possibly corresponds to TRBD1 (5 bases). This CDR3 is 13 amino acids long. Trimming shortened V by 3 bases and J by 8 bases, and 9 bases separated the two germline ends. Germline V gene sequence: CDR1 SGHNT, CDR2 YYREEE (reference sequence).

V is TRBV18 and J is TRBJ1-6, with TRBD1 matching over 8 bases. The CDR3 contains 15 residues. V shed 0 bases, J shed 7 bases, and the junction held 2 bases outside the gene matches. Germline values: CDR1 KGHSH, CDR2 LQKENI. CDR3 in DNA: TGTGCCAGCTCACCACCCCAGGGGGCAAATTCACCCCTCCACTTT. This translates into CASSPPQGANSPLHF.

CDR3 nucleotide sequence: TGTGCCAGCAGTCCCAGTCTTGTCACCGGGGAGCTGTTTTTT. This gives the protein CASSPSLVTGELFF. The rearrangement joins TRBV5-4 to TRBJ2-2; no clear D. The germline V gene encodes CDR1 SGHNT and CDR2 YYREEE (reference sequence). The V end lost 5 bases, the J end lost 4 bases, and 12 bases lay between the germline ends. This CDR3 is 14 amino acids long.

The chain combines TRBV4-3 with TRBJ2-3; 8 positions match TRBD1. The CDR3 is 15 amino acids. Germline V gives CDR1 LGHNA, CDR2 YSLEER. Unmatched junction bases numbered 2, after V lost 2 bases and J lost 1 base. The DNA for the CDR3 is TGCGCCAGCAGCCAATCGGGACAGGGCACAGATACGCAGTATTTT. Protein product: CASSQSGQGTDTQYF.

The genes are TRBV5-1 and TRBJ1-5; the match to TRBD1 covers 7 bases. This CDR3 region has 15 residues. CDR1 and CDR2 from the germline V gene are SGHRS and YFSETQ. The V segment lost 0 bases and the J segment 3 bases; nucleotides outside the gene matches: 3. The CDR3 sequence: CASSLAGTDNQPQHF. Here the CDR3 DNA reads TGCGCCAGCAGCTTGGCGGGGACAGACAATCAGCCCCAGCATTTT.

This clone was seen a handful of times. The chain employs TRBV5-1 and TRBJ2-3; 9 bases line up with TRBD2. Germline V gene sequence: CDR1 SGHRS, CDR2 YFSETQ. Trimming cost V 5 bases and J 4 bases; bases outside gene matches: 8. CDR3 length: 15 amino acids. This chain's CDR3 is CASRRVAGGADTQYF. The CDR3 DNA reads as TGCGCCAGCAGACGCGTGGCGGGGGGGGCAGATACGCAGTATTTT.

The V and J genes are TRBV7-8 and TRBJ2-2; D is unresolved. The ends were cut back, 4 bases at V and 8 bases at J, with 11 bases in the middle. Germline CDR1 is SGHVS and CDR2 is FQNEAQ. The CDR3 contains 13 residues. The CDR3 sequence: CASSYPSYGELFF. The CDR3 bases are TGTGCCAGCAGCTACCCGAGTTATGGGGAGCTGTTTTTT.

The chain is built from TRBV27 and TRBJ2-1, with TRBD2 matching 12 bases. The CDR3 covers 12 residues. Trimming at V came to 5 bases and at J to 16 bases, leaving 6 bases not matched to a gene. Germline assignment: CDR1 MNHEY and CDR2 SMNVEV (reference sequence). The CDR3 is CASSPLAGGIFF. The DNA of the CDR3 is TGTGCCAGCAGTCCTCTAGCGGGGGGGATTTTCTTC.

The V call is TRBV30, the J call TRBJ1-1; D is ambiguous. The CDR3 has 14 residues. V lost 2 bases and J lost 2, with 12 bases in between. CDR1 and CDR2 from the germline V gene are GTSNPN and SVGIG (reference sequence). CDR3 protein: CAWSTQTPNTEAFF. Here the CDR3 DNA reads TGTGCCTGGAGTACTCAGACACCTAACACTGAAGCTTTCTTT. Drawing the rest from reference TRBV30 and TRBJ1-1, the complete variable domain is SQTIHQWPATLVQPVGSPLSLECTVEGTSNPNLYWYRQAAGRGLQLLFYSVGIGQISSEVPQNLSASRPQDRQFILSSKKLLLSDSGFYLCAWSTQTPNTEAFFGQGTRLTVV.

The genes are TRBV7-2 and TRBJ1-3, with 7 bases that match TRBD1. The CDR3 loop spans 16 amino acids. Trimming at V came to 4 bases and at J to 0 bases, leaving 6 bases not matched to a gene. Germline V gene sequence: CDR1 SGHTA, CDR2 FQGNSA. CDR3 in DNA: TGTGCCAGCAGCTCGGGACAGCGCCGCTCTGGAAACACCATATATTTT. Protein: CASSSGQRRSGNTIYF.

The rearrangement uses TRBV30 and TRBJ1-4, with TRBD1 as a possible D gene (6 bases). Germline CDR1 GTSNPN, CDR2 SVGIG (reference sequence). Trimming shortened V by 3 bases and J by 8 bases, and 16 bases separated the two germline ends. The CDR3 has 14 residues. Written as DNA, the CDR3 is TGTGCCTGGAGGGTTAAGGGGGTTCGAGAAAAACTGTTTTTT. Translation: CAWRVKGVREKLFF.

The V call is TRBV5-1, the J call TRBJ1-6; D is possibly TRBD1 (5 bases). The germline CDR1 and CDR2 sequences are SGHRS and YFSETQ. Trimming left V 3 bases short and J 0 bases short, with 10 bases between. The length of the CDR3 is 16 residues. This chain's CDR3 is CASSSGMSSYNSPLHF. As DNA, the CDR3 is TGCGCCAGCAGCTCAGGGATGAGCTCCTATAATTCACCCCTCCACTTT.

This clone occurred once. The chain combines TRBV11-2 with TRBJ2-3; TRBD2 matches 7 bases. Germline V lookup: CDR1 SGHAT, CDR2 FQNNGV. The CDR3 spans 16 residues. The V gene end was trimmed by 4 bases and the J gene end by 0 bases; junction bases not matched to a gene: 7. This CDR3 reads CASSSGRGGSTDTQYF. The CDR3, as DNA: TGTGCCAGCAGCTCAGGGAGGGGCGGGAGCACAGATACGCAGTATTTT.

This clone was seen once. The CDR3 region is CASSFGDRTEAFF. The CDR3 DNA follows: TGTGCCAGCAGCTTCGGGGATAGGACTGAAGCTTTCTTT. V gene TRBV7-2 combines with J gene TRBJ1-1; D is ambiguous. Trimming took off 3 bases at V and 5 bases at J, with 10 bases between the two ends. CDR1 SGHTA and CDR2 FQGNSA come from the germline V gene. The CDR3 has 13 residues.

The gene calls are TRBV5-6 and TRBJ1-5; D not certain. This CDR3 has 12 residues. Germline CDR1 SGHDT, CDR2 YYEEEE. The ends were cut back, 3 bases at V and 5 bases at J, with 6 bases in the middle. The CDR3 DNA reads TGTGCCAGCAGCTCACTTCATCAGCCCCAGCATTTT. Its translation is CASSSLHQPQHF.